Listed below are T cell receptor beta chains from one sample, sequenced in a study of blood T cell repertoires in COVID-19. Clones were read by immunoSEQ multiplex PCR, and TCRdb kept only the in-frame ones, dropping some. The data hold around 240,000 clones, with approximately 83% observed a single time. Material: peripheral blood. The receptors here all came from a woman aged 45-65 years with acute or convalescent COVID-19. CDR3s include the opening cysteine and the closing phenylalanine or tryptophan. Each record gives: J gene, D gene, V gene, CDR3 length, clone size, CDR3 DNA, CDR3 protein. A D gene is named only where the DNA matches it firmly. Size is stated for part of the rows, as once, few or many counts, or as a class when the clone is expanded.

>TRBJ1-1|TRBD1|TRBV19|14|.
TGTGCCAGTAGTTTGACAGGGGGAGGTACTGAAGCTTTCTTT
CASSLTGGGTEAFF
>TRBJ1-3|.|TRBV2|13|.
TGTGCCAGCTCTGGGCACCAGGTTAACACCATATATTTT
CASSGHQVNTIYF
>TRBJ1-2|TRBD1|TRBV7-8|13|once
TGTGCCAGCAGCCAGACAGGGTACTATGGCTACACCTTC
CASSQTGYYGYTF
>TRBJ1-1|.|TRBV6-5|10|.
TGTGCCGCCGGGGACTCTGAAGCTTTCTTT
CAAGDSEAFF
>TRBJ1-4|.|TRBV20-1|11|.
TGCAGTGCTAGAGAGGACACTAAACTGTTTTTT
CSAREDTKLFF
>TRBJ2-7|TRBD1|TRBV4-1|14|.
TGCGCCAGCAGCCAGGGACAGGTACCCTACGAGCAGTACTTC
CASSQGQVPYEQYF
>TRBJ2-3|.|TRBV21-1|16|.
TGTGCCAGCAGCAAACCTAGCGGGGGTAGCACAGATACGCAGTATTTT
CASSKPSGGSTDTQYF
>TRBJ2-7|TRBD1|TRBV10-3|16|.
TGTGCCATCTCTTCCCTAATCCGGGACAGTACCTACGAGCAGTACTTC
CAISSLIRDSTYEQYF
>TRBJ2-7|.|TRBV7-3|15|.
TGTGCCAGCAGTCAATTGGGCAGGGCCATTTATGAGCAGTACTTC
CASSQLGRAIYEQYF
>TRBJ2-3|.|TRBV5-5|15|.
TGTGCCAGCAGCCCAACGGTAGGGGCAGCGGATACGCAGTATTTT
CASSPTVGAADTQYF
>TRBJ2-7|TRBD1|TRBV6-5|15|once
TGTGCCAGCAGTTACTCGAGACAGGGGAACTACGAGCAGTACTTC
CASSYSRQGNYEQYF
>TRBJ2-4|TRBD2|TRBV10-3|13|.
TGTGCCATCAGTGACCAGGGACTACACATTCAGTACTTC
CAISDQGLHIQYF
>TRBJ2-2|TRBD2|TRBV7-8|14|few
TGTGCCAGCAATCCGGGAGGTGGCTCCGGGGAGCTGTTTTTT
CASNPGGGSGELFF
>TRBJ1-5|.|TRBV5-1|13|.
TGCGCCAGCAGCTTGAAGGGGGAAGAGCCCCAGCATTTT
CASSLKGEEPQHF
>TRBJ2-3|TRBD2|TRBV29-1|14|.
TGCAGCGTTGTAAGTCAGGGAGGGACAGATACGCAGTATTTT
CSVVSQGGTDTQYF
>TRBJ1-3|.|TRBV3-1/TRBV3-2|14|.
TGTGCCAGCAGCCCGGTCCTCTCTGGAAACACCATATATTTT
CASSPVLSGNTIYF
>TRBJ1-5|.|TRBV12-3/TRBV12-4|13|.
TGTGCCAGCAGTCAAGGGGACAATCAGCCCCAGCATTTT
CASSQGDNQPQHF
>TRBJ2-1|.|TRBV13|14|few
TGTGCCAGCAGCACCAGGGTTAGGGACAATGAGCAGTTCTTC
CASSTRVRDNEQFF
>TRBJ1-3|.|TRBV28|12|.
TGTGCCAGCTTCCAGGCTGGAAACACCATATATTTT
CASFQAGNTIYF
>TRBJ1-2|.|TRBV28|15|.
TGTGCCAGCAGTCCCGACTCCGGGAGCTCCAGGGGCTACACCTTC
CASSPDSGSSRGYTF
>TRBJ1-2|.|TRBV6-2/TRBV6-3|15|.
TGTGCCAGCAGTTACGGGAGGGCAGTAATGTATGGCTACACCTTC
CASSYGRAVMYGYTF
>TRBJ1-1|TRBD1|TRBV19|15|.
TGTGCCAGTAGAAAAGACAGGGTTCCGAACACTGAAGCTTTCTTT
CASRKDRVPNTEAFF
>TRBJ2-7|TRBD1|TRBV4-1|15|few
TGCGCCAGCAGCCAGGAGGGACAGGGACCCTACGAGCAGTACTTC
CASSQEGQGPYEQYF
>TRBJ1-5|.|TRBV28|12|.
TGTGCCAGCAGCGGTAGCAATCAGCCCCAGCATTTT
CASSGSNQPQHF
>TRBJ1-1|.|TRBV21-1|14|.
TGTGCCAGCAGACCCGGCTCCAGGGCGGTGGGAGCTTTCTTT
CASRPGSRAVGAFF
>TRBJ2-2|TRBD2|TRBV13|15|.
TGTGCCAGTTCAAAAGCGGGGGGTATCTCCGGGGAGCTGTTTTTT
CASSKAGGISGELFF
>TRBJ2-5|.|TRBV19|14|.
TGTGCCAGTAGCCCTAGCGACGCCATTAAGACCCAGTACTTC
CASSPSDAIKTQYF
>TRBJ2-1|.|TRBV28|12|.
TGTGCCACATATTCGGGTTCCAATGAGCAGTTCTTC
CATYSGSNEQFF
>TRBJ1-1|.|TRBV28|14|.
TGTGCCAGCAGTTCATACAGGGACCACACTGAAGCTTTCTTT
CASSSYRDHTEAFF
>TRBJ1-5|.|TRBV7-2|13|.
TGTGCCAGCAGGGCACAGGGCAATCAGCCCCAGCATTTT
CASRAQGNQPQHF
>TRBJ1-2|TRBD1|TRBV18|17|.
TGTGCCAGCTCACCATCTTCGCCGGGACAGGGGGACTATGGCTACACCTTC
CASSPSSPGQGDYGYTF
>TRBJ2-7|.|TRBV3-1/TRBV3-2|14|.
TGTGCCAGCAGCCTGGGTCCCGAGGGCTACGAGCAGTACTTC
CASSLGPEGYEQYF
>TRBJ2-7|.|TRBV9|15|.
TGTGCCAGCAGCGTAGCCCCAGGGGCCCCCTACGAGCAGTACTTC
CASSVAPGAPYEQYF
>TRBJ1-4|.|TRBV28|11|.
TGTGCCAGCAGTTTCCAGGAAAAACTGTTTTTT
CASSFQEKLFF